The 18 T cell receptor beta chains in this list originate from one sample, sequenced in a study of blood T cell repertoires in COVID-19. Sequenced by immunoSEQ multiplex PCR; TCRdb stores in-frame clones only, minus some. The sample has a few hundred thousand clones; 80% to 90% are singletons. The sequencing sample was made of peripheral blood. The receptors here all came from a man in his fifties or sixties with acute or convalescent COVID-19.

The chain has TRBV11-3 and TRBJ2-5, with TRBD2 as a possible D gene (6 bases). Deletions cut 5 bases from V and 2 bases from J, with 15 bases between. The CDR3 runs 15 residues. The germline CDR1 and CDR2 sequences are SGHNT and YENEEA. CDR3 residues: CASSEGRLAQETQYF. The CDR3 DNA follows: TGTGCCAGCAGCGAGGGTCGGCTAGCGCAAGAGACCCAGTACTTC. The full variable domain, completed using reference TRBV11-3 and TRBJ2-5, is EAGVVQSPRYKIIEKKQPVAFWCNPISGHNTLYWYLQNLGQGPELLIRYENEEAVDDSQLPKDRFSAERLKGVDSTLKIQPAELGDSAVYLCASSEGRLAQETQYFGPGTRLLVL.

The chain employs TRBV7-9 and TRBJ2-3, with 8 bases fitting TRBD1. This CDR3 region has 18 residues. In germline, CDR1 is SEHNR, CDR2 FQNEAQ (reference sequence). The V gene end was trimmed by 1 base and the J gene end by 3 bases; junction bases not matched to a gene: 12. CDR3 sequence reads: CASSLGQGARVGTDTQYF. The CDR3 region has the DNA TGTGCCAGCAGCTTAGGGCAGGGGGCGCGGGTCGGAACAGATACGCAGTATTTT.

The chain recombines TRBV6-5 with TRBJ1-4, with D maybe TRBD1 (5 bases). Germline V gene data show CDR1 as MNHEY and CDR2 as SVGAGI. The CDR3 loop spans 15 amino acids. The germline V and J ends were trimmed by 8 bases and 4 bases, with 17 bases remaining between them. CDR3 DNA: TGTGCCAGCCCTGGCCCCGGGGGGGTTAATGAAAAACTGTTTTTT. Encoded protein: CASPGPGGVNEKLFF.

The CDR3 DNA reads TGTGCCAGCTCCGGGACACTGAACATGAACACTGAAGCTTTCTTT. Protein: CASSGTLNMNTEAFF. The rearrangement joins TRBV18 to TRBJ1-1; D is possibly TRBD1 (6 bases). This CDR3 is 15 amino acids long. The germline V and J ends were trimmed by 6 bases and 0 bases, with 14 bases remaining between them. Per germline, CDR1 KGHSH and CDR2 LQKENI.

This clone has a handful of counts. The chain's CDR3 is CASSPGGRTTEAFF. CDR3 nucleotide sequence: TGTGCCAGCAGCCCCGGAGGGAGGACCACTGAAGCTTTCTTT. The V and J genes are TRBV7-9 and TRBJ1-1; D is ambiguous. Germline assignment: CDR1 SEHNR and CDR2 FQNEAQ (reference sequence). The CDR3 extends over 14 amino acids. V lost 5 bases and J 4 bases, leaving 14 bases between the germline ends.

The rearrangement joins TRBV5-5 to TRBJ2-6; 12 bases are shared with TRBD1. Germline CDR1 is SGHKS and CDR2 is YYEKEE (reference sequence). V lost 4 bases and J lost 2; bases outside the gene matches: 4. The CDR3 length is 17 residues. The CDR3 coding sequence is TGTGCCAGCAGCGCCGGGACAGGGGGCCCTGGGGCCAACGTCCTGACTTTC. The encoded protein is CASSAGTGGPGANVLTF.

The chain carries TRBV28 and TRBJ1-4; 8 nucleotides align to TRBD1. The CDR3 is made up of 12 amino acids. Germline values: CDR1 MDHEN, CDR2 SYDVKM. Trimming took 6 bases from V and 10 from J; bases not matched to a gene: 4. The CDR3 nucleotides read TGTGCCAGCAGCCTACAGGGGGGAAAACTGTTTTTT. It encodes CASSLQGGKLFF.

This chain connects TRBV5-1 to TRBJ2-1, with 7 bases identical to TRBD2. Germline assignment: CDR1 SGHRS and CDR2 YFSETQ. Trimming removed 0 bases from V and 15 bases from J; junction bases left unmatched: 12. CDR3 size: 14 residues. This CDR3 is CASSLVPSGTYRFF. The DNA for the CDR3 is TGCGCCAGCAGCTTGGTCCCTAGCGGAACCTACCGGTTCTTC.

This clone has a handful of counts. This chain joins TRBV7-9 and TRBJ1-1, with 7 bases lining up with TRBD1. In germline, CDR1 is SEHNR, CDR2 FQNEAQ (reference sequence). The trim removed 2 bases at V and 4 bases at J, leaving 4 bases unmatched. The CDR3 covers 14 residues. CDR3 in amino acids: CASSLQGGGTEAFF. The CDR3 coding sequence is TGTGCCAGCAGCTTACAGGGGGGTGGCACTGAAGCTTTCTTT.

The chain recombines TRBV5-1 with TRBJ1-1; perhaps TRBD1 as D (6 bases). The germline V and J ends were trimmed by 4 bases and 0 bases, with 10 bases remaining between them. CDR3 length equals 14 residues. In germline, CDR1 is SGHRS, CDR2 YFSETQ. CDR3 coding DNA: TGCGCCAGCAGCGGGGGCGAGGTGAACACTGAAGCTTTCTTT. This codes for CASSGGEVNTEAFF.

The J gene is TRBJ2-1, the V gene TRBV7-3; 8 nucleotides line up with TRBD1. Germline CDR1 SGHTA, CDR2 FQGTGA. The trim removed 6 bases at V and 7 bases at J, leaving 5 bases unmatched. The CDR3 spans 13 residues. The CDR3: CASRYTGGNEQFF. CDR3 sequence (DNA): TGTGCCAGCAGGTACACAGGGGGTAATGAGCAGTTCTTC.

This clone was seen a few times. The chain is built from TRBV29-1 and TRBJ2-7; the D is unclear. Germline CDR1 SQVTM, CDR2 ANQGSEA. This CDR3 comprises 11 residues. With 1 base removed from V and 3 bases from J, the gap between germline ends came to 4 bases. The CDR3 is CSVEVYYEQYF. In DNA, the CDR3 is TGCAGCGTTGAAGTTTACTACGAGCAGTACTTC.

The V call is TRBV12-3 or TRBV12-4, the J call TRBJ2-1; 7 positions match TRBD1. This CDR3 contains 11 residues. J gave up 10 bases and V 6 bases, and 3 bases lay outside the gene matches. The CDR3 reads CASSPGQEQFF. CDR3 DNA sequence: TGTGCCAGCAGCCCGGGACAGGAGCAGTTCTTC.

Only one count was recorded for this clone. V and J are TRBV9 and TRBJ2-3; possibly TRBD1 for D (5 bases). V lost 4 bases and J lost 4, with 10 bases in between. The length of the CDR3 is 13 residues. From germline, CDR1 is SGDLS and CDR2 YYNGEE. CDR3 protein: CASSRQGADTQYF. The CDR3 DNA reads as TGTGCCAGCAGCCGTCAGGGCGCAGATACGCAGTATTTT.

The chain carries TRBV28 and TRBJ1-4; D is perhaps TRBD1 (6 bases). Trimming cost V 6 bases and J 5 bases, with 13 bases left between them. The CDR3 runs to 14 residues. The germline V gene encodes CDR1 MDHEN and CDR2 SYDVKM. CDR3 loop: CASSAGAENEKLFF. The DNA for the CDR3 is TGTGCCAGCAGCGCAGGGGCCGAAAATGAAAAACTGTTTTTT.

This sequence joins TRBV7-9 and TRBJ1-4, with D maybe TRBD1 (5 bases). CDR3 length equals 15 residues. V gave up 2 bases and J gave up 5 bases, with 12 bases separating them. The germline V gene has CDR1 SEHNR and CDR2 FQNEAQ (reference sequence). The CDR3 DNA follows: TGTGCCAGCAGCTTATACCAGGGCCGAAATGAAAAACTGTTTTTT. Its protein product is CASSLYQGRNEKLFF.

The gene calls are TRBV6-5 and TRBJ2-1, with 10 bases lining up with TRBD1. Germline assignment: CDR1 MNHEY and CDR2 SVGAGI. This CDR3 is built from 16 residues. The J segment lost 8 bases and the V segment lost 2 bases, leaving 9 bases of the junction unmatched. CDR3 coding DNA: TGTGCCAGCAGTTACACCCTGACAGGGGGCGGGGATGAGCAGTTCTTC. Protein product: CASSYTLTGGGDEQFF.

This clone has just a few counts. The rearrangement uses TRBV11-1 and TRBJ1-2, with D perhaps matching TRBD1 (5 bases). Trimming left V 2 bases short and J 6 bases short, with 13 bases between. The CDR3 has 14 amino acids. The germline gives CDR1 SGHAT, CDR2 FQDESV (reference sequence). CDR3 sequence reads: CASSLQQGSDGYTF. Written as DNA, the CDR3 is TGTGCCAGCAGCTTACAGCAGGGTTCAGATGGCTACACCTTC.